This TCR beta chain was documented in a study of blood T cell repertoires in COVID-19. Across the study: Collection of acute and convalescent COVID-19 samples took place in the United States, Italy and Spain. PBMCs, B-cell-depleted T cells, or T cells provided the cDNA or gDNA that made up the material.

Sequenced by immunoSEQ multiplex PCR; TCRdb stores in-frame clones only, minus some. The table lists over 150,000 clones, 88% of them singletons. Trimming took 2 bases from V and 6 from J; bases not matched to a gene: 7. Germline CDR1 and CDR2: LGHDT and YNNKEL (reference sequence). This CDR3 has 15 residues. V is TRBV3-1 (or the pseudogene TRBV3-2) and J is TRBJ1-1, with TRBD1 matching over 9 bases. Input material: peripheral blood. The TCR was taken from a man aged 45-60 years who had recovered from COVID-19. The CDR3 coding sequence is TGTGCCAGCAGCCAACCCCCGGGACAGGGATCTGAAGCTTTCTTT. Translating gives CASSQPPGQGSEAFF.